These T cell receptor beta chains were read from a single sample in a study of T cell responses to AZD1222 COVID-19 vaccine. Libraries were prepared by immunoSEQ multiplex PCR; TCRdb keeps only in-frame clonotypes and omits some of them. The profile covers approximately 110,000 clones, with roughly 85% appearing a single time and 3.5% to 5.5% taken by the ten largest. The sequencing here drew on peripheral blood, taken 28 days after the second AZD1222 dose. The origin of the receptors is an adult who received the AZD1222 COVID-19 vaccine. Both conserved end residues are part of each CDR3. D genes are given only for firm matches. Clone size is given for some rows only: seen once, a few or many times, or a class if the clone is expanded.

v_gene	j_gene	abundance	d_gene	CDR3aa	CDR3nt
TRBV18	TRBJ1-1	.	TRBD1	CASSPLRDRSTEAFF	TGTGCCAGCTCACCCTTAAGGGACAGGAGCACTGAAGCTTTCTTT
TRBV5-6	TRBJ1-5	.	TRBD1	CASSLSGTGTSNQPQHF	TGTGCCAGCAGCTTGAGTGGGACAGGAACTAGCAATCAGCCCCAGCATTTT
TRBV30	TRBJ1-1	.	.	CAWSVPAGEAFF	TGTGCCTGGAGTGTACCAGCCGGTGAAGCTTTCTTT
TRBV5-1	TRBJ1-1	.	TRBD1	CASKPDRGTWSPEAFF	TGCGCCAGCAAACCGGACAGGGGGACCTGGAGCCCTGAAGCTTTCTTT
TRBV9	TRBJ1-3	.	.	CASSLTGNTIYF	TGTGCCAGCAGCCTTACTGGAAACACCATATATTTT
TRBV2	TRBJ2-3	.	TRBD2	CASRGTSGGTDTQYF	TGTGCCAGCCGCGGGACTAGCGGGGGGACAGATACGCAGTATTTT
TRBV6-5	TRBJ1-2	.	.	CASSPPGGSGGYTF	TGTGCCAGCAGTCCCCCTGGGGGTTCGGGTGGCTACACCTTC
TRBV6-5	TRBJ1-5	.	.	CASSYRGLGQPQHF	TGTGCCAGCAGTTACCGGGGGTTGGGTCAGCCCCAGCATTTT
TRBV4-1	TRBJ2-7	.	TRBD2	CASSQPTSGDYEQYF	TGCGCCAGCAGCCAACCGACTAGCGGGGACTACGAGCAGTACTTC
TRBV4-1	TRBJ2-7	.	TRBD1	CASSQSLGQGVYEQYF	TGCGCCAGCAGCCAATCGCTGGGACAGGGCGTATACGAGCAGTACTTC
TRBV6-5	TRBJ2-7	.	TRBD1	CASYGTALEQYF	TGTGCCAGCTACGGGACAGCCCTTGAGCAGTACTTC
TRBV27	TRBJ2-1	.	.	CASSLRLSAGSYNEQFF	TGTGCCAGCAGTTTACGGCTTTCCGCGGGGTCCTACAATGAGCAGTTCTTC
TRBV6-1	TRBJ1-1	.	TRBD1	CASSAGGAGTNTEAFF	TGTGCCAGCAGTGCAGGGGGTGCCGGGACGAACACTGAAGCTTTCTTT
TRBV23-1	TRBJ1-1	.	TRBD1	CASSQGQGYAEAFF	TGCGCCAGCAGTCAAGGACAGGGATACGCTGAAGCTTTCTTT
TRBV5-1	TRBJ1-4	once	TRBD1	CASSTTGRGTNEKLFF	TGCGCCAGCAGCACGACAGGGCGGGGCACTAATGAAAAACTGTTTTTT
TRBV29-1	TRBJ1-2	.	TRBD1	CSVQGHYGYTF	TGCAGCGTACAGGGGCACTATGGCTACACCTTC
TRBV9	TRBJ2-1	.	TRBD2	CASSLAGSGGPISNEQFF	TGTGCCAGCAGCCTAGCAGGTAGCGGGGGGCCCATTAGCAATGAGCAGTTCTTC
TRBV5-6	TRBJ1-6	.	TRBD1	CASSPRTGGGSPLHF	TGTGCCAGCAGCCCACGGACAGGGGGCGGTTCACCCCTCCACTTT
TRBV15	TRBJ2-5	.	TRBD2	CATSRDRWDYGETQYF	TGTGCCACCAGCAGAGATCGGTGGGACTACGGAGAGACCCAGTACTTC
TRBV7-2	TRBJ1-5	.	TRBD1	CASSATGRDQPQHF	TGTGCCAGCAGCGCGACAGGGAGGGATCAGCCCCAGCATTTT
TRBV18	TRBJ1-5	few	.	CASSPLPTVPNQPQHF	TGTGCCAGCTCACCACTCCCCACAGTTCCTAATCAGCCCCAGCATTTT
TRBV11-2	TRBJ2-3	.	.	CASSSFRDLRIDTQYF	TGTGCCAGCAGCTCCTTTCGGGACCTAAGGATAGATACGCAGTATTTT